A selection of T cell receptor beta chains follows, all from one sample in a study of monozygotic twins with inflammatory bowel disease. Reanalyzing the 5' RACE reads, TCRdb keeps one entry per CDR3 protein, without DNA. This sample's clone table lists around 450,000 distinct CDR3 sequences. Input material: blood. These receptors all come from a human donor with ulcerative colitis or Crohn's disease, or a healthy co-twin of an affected twin (not recorded which). The CDR3 runs from the conserved cysteine through the conserved F or W.

j_gene | v_gene | CDR3aa
TRBJ2-5 | TRBV2 | CASSRTTVGTQYF
TRBJ2-3 | TRBV5-1 | CASSLEGASGNPSTDTQYF
TRBJ1-4 | TRBV5-4 | CASSLTGGRGTNEKLFF
TRBJ2-6 | TRBV7-6 | CASSIRFGGVHLRTGANVLTF
TRBJ1-4 | TRBV12-3/TRBV12-4 | CASSLTGAGTTNEKLFF
TRBJ2-2 | TRBV5-4 | CASSLAQGSVTGELFF
TRBJ2-1 | TRBV27 | CASSPRLYRGEQFF
TRBJ2-2 | TRBV12-3/TRBV12-4 | CASSLEARSTGELFF
TRBJ2-7 | TRBV4-2 | CASSQGSSGSYEQYF
TRBJ1-2 | TRBV12-3/TRBV12-4 | CASSLRQGADGYTF
TRBJ2-1 | TRBV6-1 | CASTPGQGSYNEQFF
TRBJ2-3 | TRBV3-1 | CASSQDRGGESTDTQYF
TRBJ1-5 | TRBV3-1 | CASSQVGGQPQHF
TRBJ1-6 | TRBV6-1 | CASAWFSGGYNSPLHF
TRBJ1-1 | TRBV11-2 | CASSPVLGPNTEAFF
TRBJ2-1 | TRBV7-9 | CASSLEASGRWEQFF
TRBJ2-1 | TRBV7-2 | CASSLARGRLYNEQFF
TRBJ2-2 | TRBV6-2/TRBV6-3 | CASSNRAGGTGELFF
TRBJ1-5 | TRBV27 | CASSLTEGPRGNQPQHF
TRBJ2-7 | TRBV12-3/TRBV12-4 | CASSEDREYEQYF
TRBJ2-3 | TRBV12-3/TRBV12-4 | CASTPGLAGGADTQYF
TRBJ1-1 | TRBV19 | CASSTEQGTAFF
TRBJ2-1 | TRBV5-1 | CASSSDRLREQFF
TRBJ2-5 | TRBV20-1 | CSAGLGGTQYF